Listed here are 32 T cell receptor beta chains from one sample, sequenced in a study of molecular identifiers for immune sequencing clone quantification. MiXCR was run by TCRdb on the PCR reads, yielding one entry per CDR3 protein. The sample has hundreds of thousands of distinct CDR3 sequences, less than 20% seen once. Material: naive CD8+ T cells from blood, with Jurkat cell RNA spiked in. Sample subset: FACS-sorted CD8+CD4-CCR7+CD45RA+ naive T cells. The receptors originated from a human donor in good health. Some libraries in this study had Jurkat cell RNA spiked in.

This clonotype was seen many times. V and J are TRBV27 and TRBJ2-7, with 7 bases aligning to TRBD2. This CDR3 spans 12 amino acids. The V gene's germline CDR1 is MNHEY and CDR2 SMNVEV (reference sequence). The junction had 6 bases not matched to a gene; V was cut back by 6 bases and J by 7 bases. CDR3 loop: CASSLSGGEQYF. The CDR3 region has the DNA TGTGCCAGCAGCTTGTCGGGGGGAGAGCAGTACTTC.

This clonotype came up a few times. The chain combines TRBV20-1 with TRBJ2-1; D gene ambiguous. From germline, CDR1 is DFQATT and CDR2 SNEGSKA (reference sequence). CDR3 size: 14 residues. Deletions cut 1 base from V and 6 bases from J, with 13 bases between. The CDR3 region is CSARVSEVGNEQFF. The DNA for the CDR3 is TGCAGTGCTAGAGTCAGTGAAGTAGGCAATGAGCAGTTCTTC.

This clonotype was observed many times. V gene TRBV2 combines with J gene TRBJ2-3; a possible D gene is TRBD1 (6 bases). The germline V gene encodes CDR1 SNHLY and CDR2 FYNNEI. Trimming took 7 bases from V and 1 from J, leaving 18 bases between them. The CDR3 covers 16 residues. DNA for the CDR3: TGTGCCAGCACCAGGGGTGGCGCGACCCGCACAGATACGCAGTATTTT. It translates to CASTRGGATRTDTQYF.

This clonotype was seen once. A read error may explain this, as a much larger clone is one base away. This rearrangement joins TRBV5-4 to TRBJ1-6; the D gene is possibly TRBD1 (6 bases). The CDR3 spans 14 residues. Germline CDR1 reads SGHNT; CDR2 reads YYREEE (reference sequence). Trimming cost V 4 bases and J 6 bases, with 11 bases left between them. In nucleotides, the CDR3 is TGTGCCAGCAGCGCGGGACACAGTAATTCACCCCTCCACTTT. Translating gives CASSAGHSNSPLHF.

This clonotype has a handful of counts. The chain recombines TRBV6-4 with TRBJ2-1; no reliable D call. Germline lookup yields CDR1 MRHNA and CDR2 SNTAGT. This CDR3 comprises 15 residues. The ends were cut back, 0 bases at V and 7 bases at J, with 13 bases in the middle. CDR3 DNA: TGTGCCAGCAGTGACTCGTTAAGCTTGAGAAATGAGCAGTTCTTC. This encodes CASSDSLSLRNEQFF.

A few counts support this clonotype. This chain links TRBV9 with TRBJ1-2; 9 nucleotides match TRBD1. Germline loops: CDR1 SGDLS, CDR2 YYNGEE. The CDR3 extends over 15 amino acids. The V and J ends lost 4 bases and 4 bases, in that order; junction bases with no gene match: 8. The CDR3 sequence: CASSSRDRVAYGYTF. The CDR3 nucleotides are TGTGCCAGCAGCTCCCGGGACAGGGTTGCCTATGGCTACACCTTC.

The genes are TRBV29-1 and TRBJ2-7; a weak D match, TRBD2 (5 bases). The germline V and J ends were trimmed by 2 bases and 2 bases, with 7 bases remaining between them. CDR1 and CDR2 (germline): SQVTM, ANQGSEA. The CDR3 is 12 amino acids. CDR3 region: CSVESGTYEQYF. The CDR3 DNA sequence: TGCAGCGTTGAATCGGGGACCTACGAGCAGTACTTC.

The CDR3 DNA reads as TGCGCCAGCAGCACGGGGGACTTCTACGAGCAGTACTTC. Translation: CASSTGDFYEQYF. The V gene is TRBV5-1, the J gene TRBJ2-7; a possible D gene is TRBD2 (6 bases). The CDR3 contains 13 residues. Germline V gene data show CDR1 as SGHRS and CDR2 as YFSETQ. V was shortened by 4 bases and J by 3 bases, with 11 bases between the two germline ends.

V and J are TRBV4-3 and TRBJ2-2; 9 positions match TRBD1. Germline-derived CDR1 and CDR2 are LGHNA and YSLEER. The CDR3 is 21 residues long. The V segment lost 0 bases and the J segment 5 bases; nucleotides outside the gene matches: 19. The CDR3 DNA follows: TGCGCCAGCAGCCAAGAACTCATTCCTCCGGGACAGGGACTAAATACCGGGGAGCTGTTTTTT. It translates to CASSQELIPPGQGLNTGELFF.

The genes are TRBV7-2 and TRBJ2-7, with 11 nucleotides matching TRBD1. CDR1 SGHTA and CDR2 FQGNSA come from the germline V gene. J gave up 2 bases and V 5 bases, and 5 bases lay outside the gene matches. The CDR3 runs 15 residues. Here the CDR3 reads CASSDGTGGAYEQYF. The DNA of the CDR3 is TGTGCCAGCAGCGACGGGACAGGGGGTGCCTACGAGCAGTACTTC.

As concerns this clonotype: A much larger clone lies a single base off, so this may be a read error. CDR3 in DNA: TGTGCCCGGAGTGTTTGGGGGTCGGGTCAGCCCCAGCATTTT. Its translation is CARSVWGSGQPQHF. This chain uses TRBV30 with TRBJ1-5, with D maybe TRBD1 (5 bases). The CDR3 loop spans 14 amino acids. Germline V gene data show CDR1 as GTSNPN and CDR2 as SVGIG (reference sequence).

At least ten counts were recorded for this clonotype. The chain joins TRBV7-9 to TRBJ2-3; the match to TRBD1 covers 7 bases. This CDR3 has 18 residues. Germline CDR1 is SEHNR and CDR2 is FQNEAQ (reference sequence). V was pared by 5 bases and J by 0 bases, with 14 bases of the junction left unmatched. The CDR3 sequence: CASSTTSTGTASTDTQYF. CDR3 DNA: TGTGCCAGCAGCACAACAAGCACCGGGACAGCGAGCACAGATACGCAGTATTTT.

The chain uses TRBV20-1 and TRBJ1-5; D may be TRBD1 (6 bases). The V end lost 5 bases, the J end lost 5 bases, and 22 bases lay between the germline ends. Germline CDR1 is DFQATT and CDR2 is SNEGSKA (reference sequence). The length of the CDR3 is 16 residues. The CDR3 nucleotides read TGCAGTGCTGCGGCCCCTGGGGGGCGTCCTTATCAGCCCCAGCATTTT. It specifies CSAAAPGGRPYQPQHF.

A note on this clonotype: Just one base apart from a much larger clone, this may be a read error. Because it lacks the conserved phenylalanine or tryptophan at the end, this CDR3 is likely a read error. The chain joins TRBV4-3 to TRBJ1-3; tentative D call: TRBD1 (5 bases). The V end was cut by 0 bases, the J end by 6 bases, with 12 bases between. The CDR3 length is 15 residues. The germline V gene has CDR1 LGHNA and CDR2 YSLEER. CDR3 amino acids: CASSQDSRDPNTIYL. The CDR3 DNA reads TGCGCCAGCAGCCAAGATAGCAGGGACCCAAACACCATATATCTT.

This clonotype was counted only a few times. The chain has TRBV4-3 and TRBJ2-1; a possible D gene is TRBD2 (5 bases). This CDR3 comprises 15 residues. Deletions cut 0 bases from V and 5 bases from J, with 11 bases between. From germline, CDR1 is LGHNA and CDR2 YSLEER. The CDR3 region is CASSQDLLRDNEQFF. The CDR3 coding sequence is TGCGCCAGCAGCCAAGACCTTTTGCGGGACAATGAGCAGTTCTTC.

The sample holds a few counts of this clonotype. The chain is built from TRBV12-5 and TRBJ1-1; D gene unclear. The CDR3 spans 12 residues. CDR1 is LGHNT and CDR2 is FRNRAP in the germline V gene. V was trimmed by 5 bases and J by 5 bases, leaving 9 bases between them. CDR3: CASGISRTEAFF. The CDR3 coding sequence is TGTGCTAGTGGTATTTCCCGTACTGAAGCTTTCTTT.

In the case of this clonotype: One end of the junction is discordant with germline, which a read error may explain. The chain joins TRBV7-2 to TRBJ2-7; D may be TRBD1 (6 bases). The CDR3 sequence is 15 residues long. The germline CDR1 and CDR2 sequences are SGHTA and FQGNSA. The CDR3 is CGSSFWDTTAYEQYF. CDR3 coding DNA: TGTGGCAGCAGCTTCTGGGACACAACCGCCTACGAGCAGTACTTC.

A word on this clonotype: The CDR3 carries no conserved terminal phenylalanine or tryptophan, so it likely arises from a read error. This chain connects TRBV28 to TRBJ2-1, with TRBD2 matching 8 bases. Germline CDR1 and CDR2: MDHEN and SYDVKM. The trim removed 5 bases at V and 10 bases at J, leaving 13 bases unmatched. The CDR3 sequence is 15 residues long. The CDR3 protein is CASSQVAGGRSEQFS. The CDR3 nucleotides are TGTGCCAGCAGTCAGGTGGCGGGAGGTCGTTCAGAGCAGTTCTCC.

With respect to this clonotype: A much more abundant neighbour one base away suggests this may be a read error. CDR3 loop: CAIRESLGGTEAFF. The DNA of the CDR3 is TGTGCCATCAGGGAGTCTCTGGGGGGCACTGAAGCTTTCTTT. V and J are TRBV10-3 and TRBJ1-1; tentative D call: TRBD1 (5 bases). The CDR3 runs to 14 residues. The germline V gene encodes CDR1 ENHRY and CDR2 SYGVKD.

Comments on this clonotype: A single base separates this from a much larger clone, so it may be a read error. CDR3 nucleotide sequence: TGTGCCAGCAGCCTCACCTTGGGGGCCCTCGGGCCAGATACGCAGTATTTT. It is translated as CASSLTLGALGPDTQYF. V and J are TRBV11-2 and TRBJ2-3; possibly TRBD1 for D (6 bases). The V and J ends lost 5 bases and 4 bases respectively, with 22 bases between them. CDR1 is SGHAT, CDR2 FQNNGV, per germline. The CDR3 sequence is 17 residues long.

The gene calls are TRBV3-2 and TRBJ1-5. TRBV3-2 is flagged as a pseudogene. There are 15 residues in the CDR3. DNA for the CDR3: TGTGCCAGCAGCCCAGGATCAACCAAAAATCAGCCCCAGCATTTT. Its protein is CASSPGSTKNQPQHF.

Of note for this clonotype: It may be a read error: a sequence one base away is much more abundant. This chain joins TRBV4-3 and TRBJ2-1, with 8 bases lining up with TRBD2. CDR1 LGHNA and CDR2 YSLEER come from the germline V gene. The CDR3 loop spans 15 amino acids. In nucleotides, the CDR3 is TGCGCCAGCAGCAAAGACGTTAGCGGGGACTATGAGCAGTTCTTC. Encoded protein: CASSKDVSGDYEQFF.

This clonotype appeared many times. The chain couples TRBV13 to TRBJ1-5; no clear D gene. CDR1 PRHDT and CDR2 FYEKMQ come from the germline V gene (reference sequence). V was trimmed by 4 bases and J by 4 bases, leaving 11 bases between them. The CDR3 contains 14 residues. CDR3 amino acids: CASSWSLGNQPQHF. CDR3 nucleotides: TGTGCCAGCAGCTGGAGTCTCGGGAATCAGCCCCAGCATTTT.

The V and J genes are TRBV12-3 or TRBV12-4 and TRBJ1-2; 9 nucleotides match TRBD1. The ends lost 8 bases at V and 5 bases at J; junction bases unmatched: 9. The CDR3 length is 14 residues. The CDR3 nucleotides are TGTGCCAGCGCACAGGGGGCGATCACGTATGGCTACACCTTC. This codes for CASAQGAITYGYTF.

The chain joins TRBV19 to TRBJ2-7, with 9 bases lining up with TRBD2. V shed 6 bases and J 2 bases; nucleotides not matched to a gene: 14. The CDR3 contains 17 residues. Per the germline V gene, CDR1 is LNHDA and CDR2 is SQIVND (reference sequence). CDR3 nucleotides: TGTGCCAGTAGCCCGACTAGCGGATACGGGGGGGCCTACGAGCAGTACTTC. It encodes CASSPTSGYGGAYEQYF.

This clonotype was counted at least ten times. The genes are TRBV20-1 and TRBJ1-1, with a weak D call TRBD1 (6 bases). Per the germline V gene, CDR1 is DFQATT and CDR2 is SNEGSKA (reference sequence). Trimming removed 6 bases at V and 6 bases at J, with 14 bases between. This CDR3 spans 12 amino acids. CDR3 sequence: CSAITGSSEAFF. In nucleotides, the CDR3 is TGCAGTGCAATCACAGGGTCCTCTGAAGCTTTCTTT.

This clonotype was seen more than once but under ten times. V and J are TRBV9 and TRBJ2-2; D call uncertain. Germline loops: CDR1 SGDLS, CDR2 YYNGEE. The CDR3 runs 17 residues. Trimming took 0 bases from V and 4 from J, leaving 16 bases between them. The CDR3 reads CASSVAPNSGGTGELFF. In DNA, the CDR3 is TGTGCCAGCAGCGTAGCTCCAAATTCGGGTGGCACCGGGGAGCTGTTTTTT. Looking up the rest from reference TRBV9 and TRBJ2-2 gives the full variable domain: DSGVTQTPKHLITATGQRVTLRCSPRSGDLSVYWYQQSLDQGLQFLIQYYNGEERAKGNILERFSAQQFPDLHSELNLSSLELGDSALYFCASSVAPNSGGTGELFFGEGSRLTVL.

The rearrangement joins TRBV4-3 to TRBJ1-1, with D unclear. V was clipped by 1 base and J by 0 bases, with 24 bases between them. The germline gives CDR1 LGHNA, CDR2 YSLEER. The CDR3 contains 20 residues. CDR3 coding DNA: TGCGCCAGCAGCCAAGTCCCCGGTGGTCCCGAAGTCCCTATGAACACTGAAGCTTTCTTT. It translates to CASSQVPGGPEVPMNTEAFF.

J is TRBJ2-7 and V is TRBV4-2, with TRBD1 identical over 7 bases. CDR3 size: 15 residues. Germline V gives CDR1 LGHNA, CDR2 YNFKEQ. Unmatched junction bases numbered 11, after V lost 4 bases and J lost 5 bases. The CDR3 DNA follows: TGTGCCAGCAGCCTCGGCACAGGGGCAACCGACGAGCAGTACTTC. Its protein product is CASSLGTGATDEQYF.

This clonotype was observed a single time. The chain couples TRBV6-1 to TRBJ2-7; 7 bases map to TRBD2. V was pared by 7 bases and J by 9 bases, with 12 bases of the junction left unmatched. The CDR3 has 13 amino acids. Germline-derived CDR1 and CDR2 are MNHNS and SASEGT. The CDR3 DNA is TGTGCCAGCACTGCGGGAGCCGAACACGGGCAGTACTTC. Its translation is CASTAGAEHGQYF.

This clonotype came up many times. The V gene is TRBV30, the J gene TRBJ2-7; D is uncertain. This CDR3 has 13 residues. V was trimmed by 2 bases and J by 3 bases, leaving 11 bases between them. Germline CDR1 and CDR2: GTSNPN and SVGIG (reference sequence). The chain's CDR3 is CAWSLALLYEQYF. In DNA form, the CDR3 reads TGTGCCTGGAGTCTTGCTTTGCTCTACGAGCAGTACTTC.

Points on this clonotype: A read error may explain this, as a much larger clone is one base away. The J gene is TRBJ1-3, the V gene TRBV12-3 or TRBV12-4; maybe TRBD1 (6 bases). The CDR3 runs 17 residues. Trimming took off 6 bases at V and 0 bases at J, with 18 bases between the two ends. In DNA, the CDR3 is TGTGCCAGCAGCCTTACACCCGGACAGCGCTCTGGAAACACCATATATTTT. Translated, it gives CASSLTPGQRSGNTIYF.